This T cell receptor (beta chain) comes out of a study of cytomegalovirus exposure and HLA in healthy donors. Worth noting for this clone: At one end the junction does not follow the germline gene, possibly because of a read error.

Vbeta (60) and Jbeta (13) primers were used in the PCR. Repertoires were generated with immunoSEQ multiplex PCR, while TCRdb's copy carries only in-frame clones and drops some. The data contain under 200,000 clones, roughly 87% of them singletons. The CDR3 has 15 residues. Per germline, CDR1 SEHNR and CDR2 FQNEAQ (reference sequence). V is TRBV7-9 and J is TRBJ2-7; 8 nucleotides align to TRBD1. Sequenced input: PBMCs. The receptor's source is a boy between 2 and 15 years old in good health and CMV-seronegative. The CDR3: CSSSPRQGLSYEQYF. DNA for the CDR3: TGTTCCAGCAGCCCCCGACAGGGGCTGTCGTACGAGCAGTACTTC.